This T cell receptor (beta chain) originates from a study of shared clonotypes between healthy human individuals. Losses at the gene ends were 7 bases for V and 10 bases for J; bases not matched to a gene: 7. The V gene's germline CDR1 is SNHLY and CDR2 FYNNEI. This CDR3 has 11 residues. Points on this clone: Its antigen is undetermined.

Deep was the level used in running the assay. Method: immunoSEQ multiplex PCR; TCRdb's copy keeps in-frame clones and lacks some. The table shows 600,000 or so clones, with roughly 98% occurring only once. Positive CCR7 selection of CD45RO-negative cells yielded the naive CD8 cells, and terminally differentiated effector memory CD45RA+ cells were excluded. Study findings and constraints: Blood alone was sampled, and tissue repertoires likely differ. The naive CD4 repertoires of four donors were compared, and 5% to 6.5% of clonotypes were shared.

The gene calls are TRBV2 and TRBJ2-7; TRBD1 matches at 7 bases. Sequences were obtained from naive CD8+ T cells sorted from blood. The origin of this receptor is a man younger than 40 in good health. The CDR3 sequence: CASNNRGVQYF. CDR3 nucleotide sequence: TGTGCCAGCAACAACAGGGGAGTTCAGTACTTC.